This T cell receptor beta chain was found in a study of T cells in Graves' hyperthyroidism and ophthalmopathy. This clonotype has just a few counts. Antigen unknown. Study-wide results and caveats: Expanded thyroid clonotypes (above 0.001) were mostly also found in blood.

The CDR3 regions of TCR beta were amplified from RNA transcripts. The HTBI primer set drove a first-round RT-PCR of the TCR CDR3. Each CDR3 protein is one row after TCRdb ran MiXCR on the multiplex PCR reads. The sample includes approximately 690,000 distinct CDR3 sequences, 20% to 25% seen only once; the top ten take roughly a third. The specimen sequenced was blood. The TCR originated in a man under 40 with Graves' ophthalmopathy.

CDR3 in amino acids: CASSLDGWGQPQHF. The CDR3 DNA reads TGTGCCAGCAGCTTAGATGGATGGGGTCAGCCCCAGCATTTT. J is TRBJ1-5 and V is TRBV7-9; D remains unclear. The germline V gene has CDR1 SEHNR and CDR2 FQNEAQ (reference sequence). This CDR3 comprises 14 residues. V was shortened by 1 base and J by 6 bases, with 10 bases between the two germline ends.